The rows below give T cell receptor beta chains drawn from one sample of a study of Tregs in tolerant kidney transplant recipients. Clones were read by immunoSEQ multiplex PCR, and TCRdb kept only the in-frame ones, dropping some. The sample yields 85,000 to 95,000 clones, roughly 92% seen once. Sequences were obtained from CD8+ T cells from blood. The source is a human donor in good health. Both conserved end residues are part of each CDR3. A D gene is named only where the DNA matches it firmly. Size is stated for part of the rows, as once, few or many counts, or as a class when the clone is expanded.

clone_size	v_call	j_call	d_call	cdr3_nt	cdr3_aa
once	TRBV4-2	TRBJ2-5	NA	TGTGCCAGCAGCCAAGATCGAGGGTCTCAAGAGACCCAGTACTTC	CASSQDRGSQETQYF
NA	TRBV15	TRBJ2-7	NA	TGTGCCACCATCCCCGCCGAGGGAACCTACGAGCAGTACTTC	CATIPAEGTYEQYF
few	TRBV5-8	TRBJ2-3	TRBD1	TGTGCCAGCAGCTTGGAGGCACAGGGGGGCACAGATACGCAGTATTTT	CASSLEAQGGTDTQYF
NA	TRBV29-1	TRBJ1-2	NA	TGCAGCGTCGGAAGGGAGGGGAGGAGGAATGGCTACACCTTC	CSVGREGRRNGYTF
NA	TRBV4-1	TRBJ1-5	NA	TGCGCCAGCAGCCAAGCCGGACAGCGCGCCTATCAGCCCCAGCATTTT	CASSQAGQRAYQPQHF
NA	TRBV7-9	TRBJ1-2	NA	TGTGCCAGCAGCTCTGGATCGGGGGCCTCCTATGGCTACACCTTC	CASSSGSGASYGYTF
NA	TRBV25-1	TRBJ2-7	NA	TGTGCCAGCAGTGAAGGTACCTCGTTCGGGTTCCACGACGAGCAGTACTTC	CASSEGTSFGFHDEQYF
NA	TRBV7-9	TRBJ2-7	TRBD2	TGTGCCAGCAGTAGCGGGAGTAACGAGCAGTACTTC	CASSSGSNEQYF
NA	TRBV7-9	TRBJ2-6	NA	TGTGCCACCTCCCTGGGGGACCGAACTGGGGCCAACGTCCTGACTTTC	CATSLGDRTGANVLTF
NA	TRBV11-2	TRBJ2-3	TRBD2	TGTGCCAGCAGCTTAGATCGGGGGGGCCGTAGCACAGATACGCAGTATTTT	CASSLDRGGRSTDTQYF
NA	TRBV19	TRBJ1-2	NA	TGTGCCAGTAGTATAGATCTTTCGACTCTCACCTTC	CASSIDLSTLTF
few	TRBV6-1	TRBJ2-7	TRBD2	TGTGCCAGCAGTGAACTAGCGGGAGGGTCTGGGGAGCAGTACTTC	CASSELAGGSGEQYF